Listed here is a single T cell receptor beta chain. Sequencing was performed with immunoSEQ multiplex PCR; in TCRdb, only in-frame clones are kept and a portion is missing. The data show about 170,000 clones, 75% to 90% seen once. CDR3 length equals 17 residues. After removal of 2 bases from V and 4 bases from J, the junction contained 10 bases not matched to a gene. Germline assignment: CDR1 SGHNT and CDR2 YYREEE (reference sequence). The data were taken from a study of blood T cell repertoires in COVID-19. The chain joins TRBV5-4 to TRBJ1-2; the match to TRBD1 covers 11 bases. This receptor was taken from a human donor with acute or convalescent COVID-19. The donor label of this sample is uncertain. Source material: peripheral blood. CDR3 sequence (DNA): TGTGCCAGCAGCTTAGGACAGGGGGCAACCCTGGTCTATGGCTACACCTTC. This gives the protein CASSLGQGATLVYGYTF.